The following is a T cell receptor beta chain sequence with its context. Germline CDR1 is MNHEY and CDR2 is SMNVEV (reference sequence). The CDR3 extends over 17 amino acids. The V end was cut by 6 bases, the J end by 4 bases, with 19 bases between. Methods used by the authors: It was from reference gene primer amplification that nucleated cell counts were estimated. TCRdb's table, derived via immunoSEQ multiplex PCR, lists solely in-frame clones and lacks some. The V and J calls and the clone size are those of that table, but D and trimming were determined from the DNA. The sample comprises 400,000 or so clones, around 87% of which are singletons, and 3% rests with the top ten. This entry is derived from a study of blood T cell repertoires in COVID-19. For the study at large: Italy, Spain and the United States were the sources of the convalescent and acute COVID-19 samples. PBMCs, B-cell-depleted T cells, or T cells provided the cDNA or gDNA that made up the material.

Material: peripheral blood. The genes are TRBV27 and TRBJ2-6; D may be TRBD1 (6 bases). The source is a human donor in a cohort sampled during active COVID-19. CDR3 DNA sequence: TGTGCCAGCAGACGTGGTCAGGGGATGGGGGGGGCCAACGTCCTGACTTTC. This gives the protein CASRRGQGMGGANVLTF.